This note documents a single T cell receptor beta chain sequence. Its specificity is not known. These data are taken from a study of blood T cells in healthy people across ages. On the study more broadly: There was about one barcoded beta molecule captured by template switching per two T cells. Whole-study findings and limits: Aged donors had fewer naive CD4+ cells and lower diversity than long-lived donors. Diversity of TCR beta per million T cells declined in a roughly linear way with age.

Then a second PCR, running about 6 to 12 cycles, was carried out with a sample-barcoded 5' primer and a J-beta primer mix. Carrying 12 random nucleotides, a template-switch adaptor labeled each individual cDNA molecule. A single record per CDR3 protein comes from TCRdb applying MiXCR to the 5' RACE reads. The sample yields 700,000 to 1,000,000 distinct CDR3 sequences, around two fifths seen once. There are 15 residues in the CDR3. Germline V gene sequence: CDR1 LGHNA, CDR2 YSLEER. V dropped 1 base and J dropped 1 base, with 8 bases sitting between them. Sequenced material: blood. J is TRBJ2-1 and V is TRBV4-3; D possibly corresponds to TRBD1 (5 bases). The TCR comes from a man between 60 and 75 years old in good health. The CDR3 nucleotides are TGCGCCAGCAGCCAAGCGACAGCTTCCTACAATGAGCAGTTCTTC. This codes for CASSQATASYNEQFF.